There are a few counts of the clone carrying this T cell receptor beta chain. The germline V gene encodes CDR1 SGHDN and CDR2 FVKESK. Trimming pared 6 bases from V and 0 bases from J, leaving 24 bases between. The CDR3 is 19 amino acids. These data originate in a study of T-cell reconstitution after alpha-beta-depleted transplantation in children. During its preparation, the TCRbeta library received unique molecular identifiers. TCRdb used MiXCR to reprocess the PCR reads, holding one entry per CDR3 protein. The data contain 450,000 to 600,000 distinct CDR3 sequences, around 17% of them singletons. The clonotype comes from a human donor who donated a stem cell graft to a child with acute lymphoblastic leukemia. The J gene is TRBJ2-1, the V gene TRBV14; D gene ambiguous. The material sequenced was PBMCs from the stem cell graft donor, taken from the stem cell graft. The CDR3 here is CASRRIDKALSRSYNEQFF. The CDR3 DNA reads TGTGCCAGCAGGAGAATCGACAAGGCTCTAAGCCGCTCCTACAATGAGCAGTTCTTC. The full variable domain, its missing parts supplied by reference TRBV14 and TRBJ2-1, is EAGVTQFPSHSVIEKGQTVTLRCDPISGHDNLYWYRRVMGKEIKFLLHFVKESKQDESGMPNNRFLAERTGGTYSTLKVQPAELEDSGVYFCASRRIDKALSRSYNEQFFGPGTRLTVL.